Below are 19 T cell receptor beta chains sequenced from a single sample in a study of regulatory T cells. Overall study findings and caveats: Hydrophobic residues at CDR3 positions 6 and 7 were enriched in conventional CD4+ T cells of CD3G-deficient patients.

Their antigens are not known. The primer mix had 52 TRBV and 13 TRBJ primers. Some clones are missing from TCRdb's copy, which holds only in-frame ones; the method was immunoSEQ multiplex PCR. The table records tens of thousands of clones, roughly 88% of them present only once. The sample taken for sequencing was conventional CD4+ T cells sorted from blood. The receptors shown here come from a child under 18 with CD3G deficiency.

This chain connects TRBV11-2 to TRBJ1-1; 8 positions agree with TRBD1. The V and J ends lost 5 bases and 0 bases, in that order; junction bases with no gene match: 5. Germline lookup yields CDR1 SGHAT and CDR2 FQNNGV. CDR3 size: 15 residues. The CDR3 sequence is CASSKRTGMNTEAFF. In DNA, the CDR3 is TGTGCCAGCAGCAAGCGGACAGGGATGAACACTGAAGCTTTCTTT. Supplemented by reference TRBV11-2 and TRBJ1-1, the full variable domain reads EAGVAQSPRYKIIEKRQSVAFWCNPISGHATLYWYQQILGQGPKLLIQFQNNGVVDDSQLPKDRFSAERLKGVDSTLKIQPAKLEDSAVYLCASSKRTGMNTEAFFGQGTRLTVV.

The chain carries TRBV6-1 and TRBJ2-7; D not resolved. CDR1 MNHNS and CDR2 SASEGT come from the germline V gene. The CDR3 contains 12 residues. V was pared by 7 bases and J by 3 bases, with 10 bases between. The CDR3 protein is CASTASYYEQYF. DNA for the CDR3: TGTGCCAGCACGGCATCCTACTACGAGCAGTACTTC.

The chain uses TRBV6-1 and TRBJ1-5, with D tentatively TRBD1 (5 bases). This CDR3 spans 15 amino acids. Trimming pared 6 bases from V and 1 base from J, leaving 13 bases between. Germline assignment: CDR1 MNHNS and CDR2 SASEGT. Written as DNA, the CDR3 is TGTGCCAGCAGCCGGGACCCAGGGAGCAATCAGCCCCAGCATTTT. Its translation: CASSRDPGSNQPQHF.

This chain uses TRBV7-8 with TRBJ2-7; D perhaps matches TRBD1 (6 bases). This CDR3 region has 14 residues. CDR1 and CDR2 from the germline V gene are SGHVS and FQNEAQ. The germline V and J ends were trimmed by 4 bases and 4 bases, with 14 bases remaining between them. CDR3 sequence: CASSSGHSSYEQYF. The CDR3, as DNA: TGTGCCAGCAGCTCGGGACATAGCTCATACGAGCAGTACTTC.

The chain uses TRBV6-6 and TRBJ2-1, with 10 nucleotides matching TRBD1. The CDR3 is made up of 14 amino acids. The germline CDR1 and CDR2 sequences are MNHNY and SVGAGI (reference sequence). Trimming cost V 2 bases and J 6 bases; bases outside gene matches: 1. The CDR3 DNA follows: TGTGCCAGCAGTTACGGGGACAGGGGCAATGAGCAGTTCTTC. It yields the protein CASSYGDRGNEQFF.

The chain joins TRBV21-1 to TRBJ1-4. TRBV21-1 has pseudogene status. The CDR3 length is 13 residues. The CDR3 nucleotides read TGTGCCAGCAGCAATCGGGAGTTCGAAAAACTGTTTTTT. Amino acid sequence: CASSNREFEKLFF.

This rearrangement joins TRBV6-1 to TRBJ2-7; the D is unclear. V lost 7 bases to trimming and J lost 2 bases, with 15 bases between them. The germline V gene encodes CDR1 MNHNS and CDR2 SASEGT. The CDR3 length is 14 residues. The CDR3 DNA sequence: TGTGCCAGCAAGACTCCGGCGGCGGCCTACGAGCAGTACTTC. Translating gives CASKTPAAAYEQYF.

The CDR3, as DNA: TGTGCCAGCAGCCCCCATGGGGGTACTGTTGTGTCAGATACGCAGTATTTT. Its protein product is CASSPHGGTVVSDTQYF. The rearrangement links TRBV9 to TRBJ2-3, with D possibly called TRBD1 or TRBD2 (5 bases each). The CDR3 totals 17 residues. Trimming stripped 4 bases from V and 4 bases from J, with 22 bases between. CDR1 SGDLS and CDR2 YYNGEE come from the germline V gene.

V is TRBV11-2 and J is TRBJ1-1; D unclear. The CDR3 is 13 residues long. Trimming took off 4 bases at V and 4 bases at J, with 10 bases between the two ends. Germline-derived CDR1 and CDR2 are SGHAT and FQNNGV. In DNA form, the CDR3 reads TGTGCCAGCAGCTCAGACGGGCTCACTGAAGCTTTCTTT. Translated, it gives CASSSDGLTEAFF.

V and J are TRBV7-9 and TRBJ2-1; no firm D call. V gave up 0 bases and J gave up 5 bases, with 5 bases separating them. This CDR3 has 13 amino acids. Germline CDR1 SEHNR, CDR2 FQNEAQ (reference sequence). For the CDR3, the DNA is TGTGCCAGCAGCTTAGCGAAGGACAATGAGCAGTTCTTC. Translation gives CASSLAKDNEQFF.

The chain uses TRBV5-1 and TRBJ2-3; D is possibly TRBD1 (5 bases). Germline V gene data show CDR1 as SGHRS and CDR2 as YFSETQ. Between the trimmed V and J ends, which lost 4 bases and 10 bases, there was a span of 16 bases. There are 13 residues in the CDR3. In nucleotides, the CDR3 is TGCGCCAGCAGCAAGGACGCCTTAGGGGCGCAGTATTTT. As protein: CASSKDALGAQYF. Complete variable domain (other parts from reference TRBV5-1 and TRBJ2-3): KAGVTQTPRYLIKTRGQQVTLSCSPISGHRSVSWYQQTPGQGLQFLFEYFSETQRNKGNFPGRFSGRQFSNSRSEMNVSTLELGDSALYLCASSKDALGAQYFGPGTRLTVL.

V gene TRBV28 combines with J gene TRBJ2-1; 9 bases are a match to TRBD1. The germline V gene has CDR1 MDHEN and CDR2 SYDVKM. The ends lost 3 bases at V and 11 bases at J; junction bases unmatched: 8. The CDR3 loop spans 14 amino acids. The DNA of the CDR3 is TGTGCCAGCAGTTTTGGTGGGACAGGGCAAAAGCAGTTCTTC. Residues: CASSFGGTGQKQFF.

This CDR3 reads CASSSDRGMNTEAFF. The CDR3 DNA reads as TGTGCCAGCAGCTCTGACAGGGGGATGAACACTGAAGCTTTCTTT. The J gene is TRBJ1-1, the V gene TRBV11-2; 9 bases align to TRBD1. The length of the CDR3 is 15 residues. Per germline, CDR1 SGHAT and CDR2 FQNNGV. Trimming removed 4 bases from V and 0 bases from J; junction bases left unmatched: 3.

The chain combines TRBV6-1 with TRBJ2-6, with D hard to call. This CDR3 is 18 amino acids long. Germline-derived CDR1 and CDR2 are MNHNS and SASEGT. Trimming pared 0 bases from V and 0 bases from J, leaving 12 bases between. The CDR3 DNA follows: TGTGCCAGCAGTGAAGCGCTTAGGCCAAGCTCTGGGGCCAACGTCCTGACTTTC. Amino acid sequence: CASSEALRPSSGANVLTF.

V and J are TRBV19 and TRBJ2-2; unclear D gene. This CDR3 has 14 amino acids. The germline V gene encodes CDR1 LNHDA and CDR2 SQIVND (reference sequence). Trimming took off 6 bases at V and 0 bases at J, with 8 bases between the two ends. The CDR3 protein is CASRGRPNTGELFF. The CDR3 coding sequence is TGTGCCAGTAGGGGCCGACCGAACACCGGGGAGCTGTTTTTT.

The gene calls are TRBV6-1 and TRBJ2-7; 9 bases align to TRBD2. Germline CDR1 and CDR2: MNHNS and SASEGT. The ends lost 6 bases at V and 5 bases at J; junction bases unmatched: 11. The length of the CDR3 is 15 residues. The CDR3 sequence is CASRGKLAGVNEQYF. CDR3 bases: TGTGCCAGCAGAGGGAAATTAGCGGGAGTAAACGAGCAGTACTTC.

The chain combines TRBV7-9 with TRBJ2-1, with TRBD1 identical over 9 bases. CDR1 and CDR2 (germline): SEHNR, FQNEAQ (reference sequence). The CDR3 loop spans 17 amino acids. Trimming cost V 5 bases and J 7 bases; bases outside gene matches: 15. DNA for the CDR3: TGTGCCAGCAGCCCCGCCCGACCTGGGACAGGGTTAAATGAGCAGTTCTTC. It codes for CASSPARPGTGLNEQFF.

This clone was observed once. This chain uses TRBV11-2 with TRBJ2-7, with 9 bases identical to TRBD1. Germline values: CDR1 SGHAT, CDR2 FQNNGV. This CDR3 comprises 14 residues. Trimming removed 5 bases from V and 5 bases from J; junction bases left unmatched: 7. The CDR3 bases are TGTGCCAGCAGCCGACAGGGGGTCGGGAACGAGCAGTACTTC. This translates into CASSRQGVGNEQYF.

The gene calls are TRBV28 and TRBJ2-7; 12 bases map to TRBD1. Germline CDR1 is MDHEN and CDR2 is SYDVKM. The CDR3 totals 15 residues. The junction had 9 bases not matched to a gene; V was cut back by 5 bases and J by 7 bases. CDR3 coding DNA: TGTGCCAGCAGTGGCCGTGGGACAGGGGGCCTAGAGCAGTACTTC. Translated: CASSGRGTGGLEQYF.